The 25 T cell receptor beta chains reported below all come from one sample, sequenced in a study of low-dose radiotherapy and immunotherapy resistance in tumors. Covering alpha and beta chains, TRAV- and TRBV-specific primers were used for the first-strand cDNA. Both a constant-region primer and a V-primer adapter served to amplify TCRs across 15 to 25 PCR cycles. Via MiXCR, TCRdb re-called the reads, giving one row per CDR3 protein. The sample includes around 80,000 distinct CDR3 sequences, over 15% of them seen just once. Specified time point: after trial treatment. The treatment was: LDRT plus nivolumab, ipilimumab, low-dose cyclophosphamide and aspirin (RACIN trial). The material was PBMCs, obtained after low-dose radiotherapy plus immunotherapy. All receptors come from a male donor with prostate cancer.

In this sample, this clonotype turned up many times. This rearrangement joins TRBV29-1 to TRBJ2-7; D assignment may be TRBD1 or TRBD2 (6 bases each). V dropped 6 bases and J dropped 3 bases, with 15 bases sitting between them. Germline assignment: CDR1 SQVTM and CDR2 ANQGSEA. CDR3 size: 13 residues. This CDR3 is CSVSSGGGYEQYF. CDR3 coding DNA: TGCAGCGTCTCTTCAGGAGGGGGCTACGAGCAGTACTTC.

This clonotype was counted a few times. This may be a read error: a much more frequent sequence differs by one nucleotide. The V call is TRBV27, the J call TRBJ1-1; 10 bases match TRBD1. CDR1 is MNHEY, CDR2 SMNVEV, per germline (reference sequence). This CDR3 is built from 14 residues. The CDR3 nucleotides are TGTGCCAGCAGGAGGACAGGGGGGTACACTGAAGCTCTCTTT. Translated: CASRRTGGYTEALF.

The table lists this clonotype with many counts. The chain recombines TRBV7-3 with TRBJ2-3; a possible D gene is TRBD2 (6 bases). This CDR3 comprises 15 residues. Trimming took 2 bases from V and 10 from J, leaving 19 bases between them. The germline V gene has CDR1 SGHTA and CDR2 FQGTGA. CDR3 residues: CASSLGGGKISPQYF. CDR3 DNA: TGTGCCAGCAGCTTAGGTGGAGGGAAAATCTCACCGCAGTATTTT.

Ten or more counts support this clonotype. The rearrangement uses TRBV24-1 and TRBJ2-2, with a possible D match to TRBD2 (5 bases). Germline assignment: CDR1 KGHDR and CDR2 SFDVKD. The ends were cut back, 0 bases at V and 6 bases at J, with 10 bases in the middle. The CDR3 has 15 residues. CDR3 amino acids: CATSDLAGIPGELFF. The DNA of the CDR3 is TGTGCCACCAGTGATTTGGCCGGGATCCCCGGGGAGCTGTTTTTT.

This clonotype appeared many times. This sequence joins TRBV7-2 and TRBJ2-2; D ambiguous. Trimming shortened V by 7 bases and J by 1 base, and 7 bases separated the two germline ends. This CDR3 contains 13 residues. Germline CDR1 and CDR2: SGHTA and FQGNSA. CDR3 loop: CASKPGNTGELFF. The CDR3 bases are TGTGCCAGCAAGCCAGGGAACACCGGGGAGCTGTTTTTT.

In its sample, this clonotype was seen many times. The chain combines TRBV2 with TRBJ1-1; 9 positions agree with TRBD1. V lost 7 bases to trimming and J lost 5 bases; unmatched junction nucleotides: 8. This CDR3 has 14 residues. Germline V CDR1 and CDR2: SNHLY, FYNNEI. The CDR3 reads CASTLQGATTEAFF. Written as DNA, the CDR3 is TGTGCCAGCACCCTACAGGGGGCCACGACTGAAGCTTTCTTT.

This clonotype has ten or more counts. The V gene is TRBV29-1, the J gene TRBJ1-2; D gene ambiguous. V was trimmed by 0 bases and J by 8 bases, leaving 7 bases between them. The CDR3 runs 11 residues. Looked up from germline, CDR1 is SQVTM and CDR2 is ANQGSEA. CDR3 DNA: TGCAGCGTTGAAGAAGGGCTCGGCTACACCTTC. Residues: CSVEEGLGYTF.

This clonotype was recorded many times. The chain carries TRBV27 and TRBJ2-7; 7 bases are shared with TRBD1. The junction had 10 bases not matched to a gene; V was cut back by 4 bases and J by 1 base. This CDR3 has 16 amino acids. The germline V gene has CDR1 MNHEY and CDR2 SMNVEV (reference sequence). This CDR3 reads CASSSQGRLGSYEQYF. DNA for the CDR3: TGTGCCAGCAGTTCACAGGGGCGACTCGGGTCCTACGAGCAGTACTTC.

This clonotype was counted at least ten times. J is TRBJ2-1 and V is TRBV7-2; a weak D match, TRBD2 (5 bases). Trimming shortened V by 3 bases and J by 8 bases, and 14 bases separated the two germline ends. The CDR3 extends over 14 amino acids. Germline-derived CDR1 and CDR2 are SGHTA and FQGNSA. As DNA, the CDR3 is TGTGCCAGCAGCTTCCGAGACTACGTCGATGAGCAGTTCTTC. Translation gives CASSFRDYVDEQFF.

Many counts were recorded for this clonotype. V is TRBV28 and J is TRBJ1-1; 7 bases agree with TRBD1. The CDR3 consists of 13 residues. Germline V gives CDR1 MDHEN, CDR2 SYDVKM. Germline trimming cut 4 bases from V and 5 bases from J; bases unmatched to any gene: 4. The chain's CDR3 is CASSSGGWTEAFF. The CDR3 region has the DNA TGTGCCAGCAGTTCAGGGGGTTGGACTGAAGCTTTCTTT.

In its sample, this clonotype was seen a few times. The genes are TRBV19 and TRBJ1-2, with D tentatively TRBD1 (5 bases). Germline loops: CDR1 LNHDA, CDR2 SQIVND (reference sequence). V lost 4 bases, J lost 11 bases, and 17 bases lay in between. The CDR3 has 13 amino acids. The CDR3 sequence is CASSTNRQPTYTF. In DNA form, the CDR3 reads TGTGCCAGTAGTACGAATAGACAGCCAACGTACACCTTC.

About this clonotype itself: Since a much larger clone is just one base distant, this may be a read error. CDR3 sequence: CASNGARTENTEAFF. DNA of the CDR3: TGTGCCAGTAATGGAGCTCGGACGGAGAACACTGAAGCTTTCTTT. V is TRBV19 and J is TRBJ1-1; unclear D gene. Germline V CDR1 and CDR2: LNHDA, SQIVND (reference sequence). The V end lost 7 bases, the J end lost 1 base, and 16 bases lay between the germline ends. CDR3 size: 15 residues.

This clonotype appeared many times. V gene TRBV7-2 combines with J gene TRBJ2-5, with 7 nucleotides matching TRBD1. Trimming at V came to 2 bases and at J to 5 bases, leaving 11 bases not matched to a gene. The V gene's germline CDR1 is SGHTA and CDR2 FQGNSA. The CDR3 spans 16 residues. For the CDR3, the DNA is TGTGCCAGCAGCTTAACAGGGGCGTTTATCCGGGAGACCCAGTACTTC. Translation gives CASSLTGAFIRETQYF. The whole variable domain, remainder taken from reference TRBV7-2 and TRBJ2-5, is GAGVSQSPSNKVTEKGKDVELRCDPISGHTALYWYRQSLGQGLEFLIYFQGNSAPDKSGLPSDRFSAERTGGSVSTLTIQRTQQEDSAVYLCASSLTGAFIRETQYFGPGTRLLVL.

This clonotype came up many times. The rearrangement joins TRBV19 to TRBJ2-7; tentative D call: TRBD2 (5 bases). Looked up from germline, CDR1 is LNHDA and CDR2 is SQIVND (reference sequence). The CDR3 totals 17 residues. V lost 5 bases and J lost 5, with 25 bases in between. As DNA, the CDR3 is TGTGCCAGTAGTGTCTTCATTAGCCTAGCACCAACCCACGAGCAGTACTTC. Protein sequence: CASSVFISLAPTHEQYF.

The CDR3 DNA reads as TGCGCCAGCAGCTTATTCCTAGCGGGAGGGTCGAGCTCCTACAATGAGCAGTTCTTC. Protein sequence: CASSLFLAGGSSSYNEQFF. The V gene is TRBV5-1, the J gene TRBJ2-1; 12 bases fit TRBD2. The CDR3 length is 19 residues. With 2 bases clipped from V and 0 bases from J, the junction kept 9 bases outside the gene matches. The germline V gene encodes CDR1 SGHRS and CDR2 YFSETQ.

In this sample, this clonotype turned up many times. The chain combines TRBV7-8 with TRBJ2-1; 7 nucleotides match TRBD2. The V segment lost 1 base and the J segment 6 bases; nucleotides outside the gene matches: 15. CDR3 length: 18 amino acids. Germline V CDR1 and CDR2: SGHVS, FQNEAQ. Here the CDR3 DNA reads TGTGCCAGCAGCTTAGTTAATGGCGGGAGCTCAGCGTTCAATGAGCAGTTCTTC. Translated, it gives CASSLVNGGSSAFNEQFF.

This clonotype has ten or more counts. The chain employs TRBV5-4 and TRBJ1-2; D remains ambiguous. Germline CDR1 is SGHNT and CDR2 is YYREEE (reference sequence). Trimming took 0 bases from V and 3 from J, leaving 9 bases between them. The CDR3 contains 14 residues. The CDR3: CASSLEGGDYGYTF. The DNA of the CDR3 is TGTGCCAGCAGCTTGGAGGGCGGGGACTATGGCTACACCTTC.

This clonotype was seen ten or more times. The rearrangement joins TRBV29-1 to TRBJ2-2; 7 positions match TRBD2. After removal of 3 bases from V and 2 bases from J, the junction contained 6 bases not matched to a gene. This CDR3 has 15 amino acids. Germline CDR1 reads SQVTM; CDR2 reads ANQGSEA. The CDR3 region has the DNA TGCAGCGTTGATCGCTCTAGCGGAAACACCGGGGAGCTGTTTTTT. Protein: CSVDRSSGNTGELFF.

For this clonotype: A read error is the likely source, as a far larger clone sits one nucleotide away. The chain carries TRBV28 and TRBJ2-1, with a tentative D call TRBD2 (5 bases). CDR3 length equals 15 residues. V lost 7 bases and J lost 10, with 23 bases in between. Germline V gene data show CDR1 as MDHEN and CDR2 as SYDVKM. The CDR3 DNA follows: TGTGCCAGCACTGGACCGGCCGCAGGCGGGTACGAGCAGTTCTTC. It yields the protein CASTGPAAGGYEQFF.

This clonotype has ten or more counts. The rearrangement uses TRBV9 and TRBJ2-7; D remains unclear. The CDR3 spans 15 residues. Germline CDR1 SGDLS, CDR2 YYNGEE. Trimming cost V 5 bases and J 7 bases, with 22 bases left between them. The CDR3 sequence: CASSKTAGPSLEQYF. The CDR3 region has the DNA TGTGCCAGCAGTAAAACGGCTGGGCCCTCGCTGGAGCAGTACTTC.

This clonotype was counted a few times. The DNA of the CDR3 is TGTGCCAGCAGTTTATTTCCTAGCGGGAGTGTTCACGAGCAGTACTTC. This codes for CASSLFPSGSVHEQYF. The chain carries TRBV27 and TRBJ2-7; 10 positions match TRBD2. Germline CDR1 is MNHEY and CDR2 is SMNVEV (reference sequence). The V segment lost 1 base and the J segment 5 bases; nucleotides outside the gene matches: 8. This CDR3 comprises 16 residues.

This clonotype has at least ten counts. The V call is TRBV30, the J call TRBJ2-7; 8 bases match TRBD2. V shed 5 bases and J 2 bases; nucleotides not matched to a gene: 5. The length of the CDR3 is 13 residues. The germline gives CDR1 GTSNPN, CDR2 SVGIG (reference sequence). Here the CDR3 reads CAWERENAYEQYF. The CDR3 nucleotides read TGTGCCTGGGAGCGGGAGAATGCCTACGAGCAGTACTTC. Based on the CDR3 plus reference TRBV30 and TRBJ2-7, the full variable domain is SQTIHQWPATLVQPVGSPLSLECTVEGTSNPNLYWYRQAAGRGLQLLFYSVGIGQISSEVPQNLSASRPQDRQFILSSKKLLLSDSGFYLCAWERENAYEQYFGPGTRLTVT.

Details on this clonotype: The likely explanation is a read error, given a far larger clone one base away. This chain joins TRBV28 and TRBJ2-5; TRBD2 aligns across 9 bases. Germline CDR1 MDHEN, CDR2 SYDVKM. Trimming at V came to 11 bases and at J to 11 bases, leaving 21 bases not matched to a gene. The CDR3 consists of 15 residues. In DNA form, the CDR3 reads TGTGCCTGTAAAAAAGCGGGAGGTACCTACAATGAGCAGTACTTC. It translates to CACKKAGGTYNEQYF.

For the CDR3, the DNA is TGTGCCTGGAGCGAGACAGGGAGGGGTAGCAATCAGCCCCAGCATTTT. This translates into CAWSETGRGSNQPQHF. V usage is TRBV30 and J usage is TRBJ1-5, with 7 bases matching TRBD1. Germline trimming cut 3 bases from V and 0 bases from J; bases unmatched to any gene: 8. The length of the CDR3 is 16 residues. Germline-derived CDR1 and CDR2 are GTSNPN and SVGIG (reference sequence). Full variable domain (outside the CDR3, taken from reference TRBV30 and TRBJ1-5): SQTIHQWPATLVQPVGSPLSLECTVEGTSNPNLYWYRQAAGRGLQLLFYSVGIGQISSEVPQNLSASRPQDRQFILSSKKLLLSDSGFYLCAWSETGRGSNQPQHFGDGTRLSIL.

This clonotype has just a few counts. V usage is TRBV2 and J usage is TRBJ1-2, with 10 bases lining up with TRBD1. V shed 4 bases, J shed 7 bases, and the junction held 9 bases outside the gene matches. The CDR3 consists of 15 residues. Germline CDR1 is SNHLY and CDR2 is FYNNEI. DNA of the CDR3: TGTGCCAGCAGTGGAAAAGCGACAGGGGGCGCTGGCTACACCTTC. Residues: CASSGKATGGAGYTF.